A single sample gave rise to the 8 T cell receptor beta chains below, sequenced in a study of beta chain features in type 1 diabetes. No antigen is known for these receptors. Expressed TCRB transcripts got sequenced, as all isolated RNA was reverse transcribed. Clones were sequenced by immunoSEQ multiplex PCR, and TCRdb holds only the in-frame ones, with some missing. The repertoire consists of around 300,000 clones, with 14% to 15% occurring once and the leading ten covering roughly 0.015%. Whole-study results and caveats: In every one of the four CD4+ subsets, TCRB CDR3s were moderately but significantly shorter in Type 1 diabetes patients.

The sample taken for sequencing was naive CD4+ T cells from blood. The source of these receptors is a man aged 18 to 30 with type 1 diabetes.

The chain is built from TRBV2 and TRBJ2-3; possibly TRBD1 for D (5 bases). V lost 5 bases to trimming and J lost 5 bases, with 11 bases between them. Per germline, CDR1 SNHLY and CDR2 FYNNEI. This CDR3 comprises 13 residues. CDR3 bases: TGTGCCAGCAGTCCCACAGGAAGAGATACGCAGTATTTT. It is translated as CASSPTGRDTQYF.

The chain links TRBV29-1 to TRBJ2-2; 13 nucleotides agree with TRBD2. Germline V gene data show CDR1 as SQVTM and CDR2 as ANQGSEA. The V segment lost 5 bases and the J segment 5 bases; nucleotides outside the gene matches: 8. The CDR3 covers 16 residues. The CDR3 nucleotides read TGCAGCGTTAACGGACTAGCGGGAGTAGGTACCGGGGAGCTGTTTTTT. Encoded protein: CSVNGLAGVGTGELFF.

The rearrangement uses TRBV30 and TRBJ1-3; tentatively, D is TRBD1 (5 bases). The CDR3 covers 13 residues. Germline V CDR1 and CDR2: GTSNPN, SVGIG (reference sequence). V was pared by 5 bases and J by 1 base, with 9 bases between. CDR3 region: CAWAQGSGNTIYF. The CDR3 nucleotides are TGTGCCTGGGCCCAGGGTTCTGGAAACACCATATATTTT.

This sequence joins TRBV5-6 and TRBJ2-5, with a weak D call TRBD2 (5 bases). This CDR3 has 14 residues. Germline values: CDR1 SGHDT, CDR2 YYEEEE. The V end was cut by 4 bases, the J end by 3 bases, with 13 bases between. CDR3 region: CASSGGHPEETQYF. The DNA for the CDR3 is TGTGCCAGCAGCGGCGGGCACCCCGAAGAGACCCAGTACTTC.

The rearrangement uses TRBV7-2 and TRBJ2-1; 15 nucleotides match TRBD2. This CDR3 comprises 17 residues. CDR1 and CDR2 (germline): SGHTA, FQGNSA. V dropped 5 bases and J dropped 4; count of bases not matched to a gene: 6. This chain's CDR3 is CASSPWTSGGAYNEQFF. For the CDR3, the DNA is TGTGCCAGCAGCCCGTGGACTAGCGGGGGGGCTTACAATGAGCAGTTCTTC.

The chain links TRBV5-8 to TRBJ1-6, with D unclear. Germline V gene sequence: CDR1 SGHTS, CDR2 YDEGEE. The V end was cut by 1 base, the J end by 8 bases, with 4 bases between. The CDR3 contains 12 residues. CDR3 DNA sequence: TGTGCCAGCAGCTTGTTCGATTCACCCCTCCACTTT. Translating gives CASSLFDSPLHF.

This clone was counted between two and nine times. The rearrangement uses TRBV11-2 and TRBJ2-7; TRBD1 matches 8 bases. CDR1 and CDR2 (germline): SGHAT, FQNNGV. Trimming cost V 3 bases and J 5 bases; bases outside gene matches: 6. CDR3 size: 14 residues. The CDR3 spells CASSLDRATDEQYF. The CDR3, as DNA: TGTGCCAGCAGCTTGGACAGGGCCACGGACGAGCAGTACTTC.

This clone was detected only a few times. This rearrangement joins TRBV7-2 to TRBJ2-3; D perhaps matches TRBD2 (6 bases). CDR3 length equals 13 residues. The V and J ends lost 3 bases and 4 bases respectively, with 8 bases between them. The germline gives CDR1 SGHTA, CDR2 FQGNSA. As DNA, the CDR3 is TGTGCCAGCAGCTTCGGGGGATCAGATACGCAGTATTTT. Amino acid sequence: CASSFGGSDTQYF.